This TCR beta chain was sequenced during a study of vaccination and CD4 T cells after COVID-19. Study-wide background: Post-vaccination samples were procured at a median of around 79 days following dose two (range 14 to 241). Cultures that served as controls received a CEFX pool, an HIV-1 Nef pool, or no peptide. Points from the study as a whole: In convalescent patients, 304 of 307 vaccine-specific clones were spike mono-reactive.

The Oncomine TCR Beta short-read assay generated sequence data from the DNA of cultured CD4+ T cells. TCRdb re-called the PCR reads with MiXCR, one entry per CDR3 protein. Of around 8,000 distinct CDR3 sequences listed, less than 55% are singletons. V gave up 0 bases and J gave up 7 bases, with 5 bases separating them. CDR3 length equals 11 residues. The germline V gene encodes CDR1 DFQATT and CDR2 SNEGSKA (reference sequence). The treatment is: roughly 10-day PBMC culture with coronavirus spike peptide pools or control peptides (ViraFEST assay). In the ViraFEST assay, peptide-pool expansion preceded TCR sequencing of expanded clonotypes. As for this clonotype: Its antigen is still unknown.

Sequencing input: CD4+ T cells from blood, cultured in vitro. The chain has TRBV20-1 and TRBJ2-3; D remains unclear. The clonotype originates from a human donor who had recovered from COVID-19. The CDR3 nucleotides are TGCAGTGCTAGAGATGAACATACGCAGTATTTT. Translating it yields CSARDEHTQYF.